This T cell receptor beta chain was found in a study of blood T cell repertoires in COVID-19. The wider study: PBMCs, B-cell-depleted T cells, or T cells were the source of the cDNA or gDNA that made up the material.

Original data processing: The authors estimated nucleated cell counts from reference gene primer amplification. This table comes from immunoSEQ multiplex PCR, and its TCRdb copy is limited to in-frame clones, with some not included. V and J calls and clone size are given by that table; D and trimming were obtained from the DNA. The table records about 160,000 clones, roughly 80% of them present only once. V dropped 3 bases and J dropped 3 bases, with 5 bases sitting between them. CDR1 and CDR2 from the germline V gene are LNHDA and SQIVND (reference sequence). The CDR3 has 13 residues. The sequenced sample consisted of PBMCs or T cells enriched from blood (not recorded which). V is TRBV19 and J is TRBJ2-2; D remains ambiguous. The sequence was collected from an older woman who had recovered from COVID-19. The DNA for the CDR3 is TGTGCCAGTAGTATGACTTACACCGGGGAGCTGTTTTTT. Its translation: CASSMTYTGELFF.